Each of the 22 T cell receptor beta chains below was sequenced from the same sample in a study of blood T cell repertoires in COVID-19. Sequencing was performed with immunoSEQ multiplex PCR; in TCRdb, only in-frame clones are kept and a portion is missing. There are around 250,000 clones in the sample; more than 70% occur only once, and roughly 8.7% lies in the top ten. The sequencing sample was made of peripheral blood. The receptors were gathered from a man in his forties or fifties with active or convalescent COVID-19.

As DNA, the CDR3 is TGTGCCAGCAGCGTAGTTTACTCTGGGGCCAACGTCCTGACTTTC. This encodes CASSVVYSGANVLTF. J is TRBJ2-6 and V is TRBV9; D unclear. V was trimmed by 0 bases and J by 0 bases, leaving 4 bases between them. The germline gives CDR1 SGDLS, CDR2 YYNGEE. The CDR3 contains 15 residues.

This chain uses TRBV7-9 with TRBJ2-7; the match to TRBD2 covers 14 bases. With 5 bases clipped from V and 3 bases from J, the junction kept 15 bases outside the gene matches. Germline V lookup: CDR1 SEHNR, CDR2 FQNEAQ (reference sequence). This CDR3 region has 19 residues. The CDR3, as DNA: TGTGCCAGCAGCGCCGGGACTAGCGGGAGCCGATTACGGGGCTACGAGCAGTACTTC. Translation gives CASSAGTSGSRLRGYEQYF.

V usage is TRBV24-1 and J usage is TRBJ2-2; D is possibly TRBD1 (6 bases). V was clipped by 0 bases and J by 1 base, with 11 bases between them. Germline V lookup: CDR1 KGHDR, CDR2 SFDVKD. The CDR3 has 17 amino acids. The CDR3 sequence is CATSDLLPGVNTGELFF. The CDR3 nucleotides are TGTGCCACCAGTGATTTGCTTCCAGGGGTGAACACCGGGGAGCTGTTTTTT.

DNA of the CDR3: TGTGCCAGCAGTGAAGATAGTAGCATGAACACTGAAGCTTTCTTT. This translates into CASSEDSSMNTEAFF. The chain joins TRBV6-1 to TRBJ1-1; D is unresolved. Germline CDR1 and CDR2: MNHNS and SASEGT. The CDR3 loop spans 15 amino acids. V was clipped by 1 base and J by 0 bases, with 9 bases between them.

As concerns this clone: Other nucleotide sequences from this sample produce the same CDR3. The V gene is TRBV3-1 (or the pseudogene TRBV3-2), the J gene TRBJ1-2; D is undetermined. The V end lost 4 bases, the J end lost 7 bases, and 7 bases lay between the germline ends. Germline V lookup: CDR1 LGHDT, CDR2 YNNKEL (reference sequence). The CDR3 consists of 11 residues. In DNA, the CDR3 is TGTGCCAGCAGCCTGGGGAGTGGCTACACCTTC. Protein sequence: CASSLGSGYTF.

In nucleotides, the CDR3 is TGTGCCAGCACATCCTCAGGGGAGACCCAGTACTTC. It codes for CASTSSGETQYF. The V and J genes are TRBV25-1 and TRBJ2-5; D perhaps matches TRBD1 (5 bases). The CDR3 has 12 residues. The V end lost 7 bases, the J end lost 5 bases, and 11 bases lay between the germline ends. Looked up from germline, CDR1 is MGHDK and CDR2 is SYGVNS. The full variable domain, in which reference TRBV25-1 and TRBJ2-5 provide the parts outside the CDR3, is EADIYQTPRYLVIGTGKKITLECSQTMGHDKMYWYQQDPGMELHLIHYSYGVNSTEKGDLSSESTVSRIRTEHFPLTLESARPSHTSQYLCASTSSGETQYFGPGTRLLVL.

The chain combines TRBV30 with TRBJ1-1; 9 nucleotides align to TRBD1. The germline V gene has CDR1 GTSNPN and CDR2 SVGIG (reference sequence). This CDR3 region has 13 residues. The J segment lost 5 bases and the V segment lost 3 bases, leaving 4 bases of the junction unmatched. CDR3 region: CAWSKQGATEAFF. CDR3 sequence (DNA): TGTGCCTGGAGCAAACAGGGGGCTACTGAAGCTTTCTTT.

V usage is TRBV23-1 and J usage is TRBJ2-2; TRBD1 agrees at 9 bases. TRBV23-1 qualifies as an ORF whose function is uncertain. V lost 7 bases and J lost 5; bases outside the gene matches: 8. CDR3 length: 15 residues. CDR3 DNA: TGCGCCAGCACCGACAGGGGGTGTTTGACCGGGGAGCTGTTTTTT. It is translated as CASTDRGCLTGELFF.

V is TRBV3-1 (or the pseudogene TRBV3-2) and J is TRBJ2-7, with 10 positions matching TRBD1. This CDR3 is built from 17 residues. Germline assignment: CDR1 LGHDT and CDR2 YNNKEL (reference sequence). V shed 0 bases, J shed 1 base, and the junction held 6 bases outside the gene matches. The CDR3 region is CASSQDLRQGASYEQYF. CDR3 coding DNA: TGTGCCAGCAGCCAAGACCTCCGACAGGGGGCATCCTACGAGCAGTACTTC.

This clone has a handful of counts. The V and J genes are TRBV6-4 and TRBJ1-2; possible D gene TRBD1, 5 bases. This CDR3 spans 16 amino acids. Trimming removed 6 bases at V and 1 base at J, with 18 bases between. Per germline, CDR1 MRHNA and CDR2 SNTAGT. In DNA, the CDR3 is TGTGCCAGCAGGGCCCCAGTGACAGAGTTTAACTATGGCTACACCTTC. Its protein is CASRAPVTEFNYGYTF.

The chain joins TRBV7-2 to TRBJ1-6; 7 bases line up with TRBD1. The V segment lost 4 bases and the J segment 0 bases; nucleotides outside the gene matches: 6. The CDR3 spans 17 residues. Germline assignment: CDR1 SGHTA and CDR2 FQGNSA. CDR3 loop: CASSSDRPTSYNSPLHF. The CDR3, as DNA: TGTGCCAGCAGCTCGGACAGGCCTACCTCCTATAATTCACCCCTCCACTTT.

This clone came up once. The chain uses TRBV5-6 and TRBJ1-2; the D gene is possibly TRBD1 (6 bases). Germline CDR1 reads SGHDT; CDR2 reads YYEEEE. V was pared by 2 bases and J by 4 bases, with 9 bases between. CDR3 length equals 13 residues. CDR3 sequence (DNA): TGTGCCAGCAGCTTTGGACAGCCCTATGGCTACACCTTC. Its protein product is CASSFGQPYGYTF.

V gene TRBV4-1 combines with J gene TRBJ2-7; weak D call: TRBD2 (6 bases). V was cut by 5 bases and J by 4 bases, with 21 bases left in between. Germline assignment: CDR1 MGHRA and CDR2 YSYEKL. CDR3 length: 16 residues. This chain's CDR3 is CASSTQPQTSSYEQYF. In nucleotides, the CDR3 is TGCGCCAGCAGCACCCAGCCACAGACTAGTTCTTACGAGCAGTACTTC.

This rearrangement joins TRBV14 to TRBJ1-2; TRBD1 might be the D (5 bases). In germline, CDR1 is SGHDN, CDR2 FVKESK. Trimming took 0 bases from V and 5 from J, leaving 13 bases between them. The CDR3 has 15 amino acids. CDR3 DNA sequence: TGTGCCAGCAGCCAAGAGGGGCGCCTCGGGTATGGCTACACCTTC. This encodes CASSQEGRLGYGYTF.

V usage is TRBV27 and J usage is TRBJ1-1, with 8 nucleotides matching TRBD1. CDR1 MNHEY and CDR2 SMNVEV come from the germline V gene (reference sequence). The ends lost 0 bases at V and 3 bases at J; junction bases unmatched: 6. CDR3 length: 16 amino acids. The CDR3 sequence is CASSLSRTGPYTEAFF. The CDR3 coding sequence is TGTGCCAGCAGTTTATCGAGGACAGGGCCCTACACTGAAGCTTTCTTT.

This clone came up once. This chain links TRBV7-2 with TRBJ2-1, with a weak D call TRBD2 (6 bases). The CDR3 totals 14 residues. Trimming took 2 bases from V and 8 from J, leaving 13 bases between them. Germline V gene data show CDR1 as SGHTA and CDR2 as FQGNSA. CDR3 sequence (DNA): TGTGCCAGCAGCTTAACCGGGAGTAGGTATGAGCAGTTCTTC. This gives the protein CASSLTGSRYEQFF. Variable domain in full (rest from reference TRBV7-2 and TRBJ2-1): GAGVSQSPSNKVTEKGKDVELRCDPISGHTALYWYRQSLGQGLEFLIYFQGNSAPDKSGLPSDRFSAERTGGSVSTLTIQRTQQEDSAVYLCASSLTGSRYEQFFGPGTRLTVL.

The chain has TRBV29-1 and TRBJ2-7, with 7 bases that match TRBD2. This CDR3 has 14 residues. Germline assignment: CDR1 SQVTM and CDR2 ANQGSEA. V dropped 4 bases and J dropped 0; count of bases not matched to a gene: 6. CDR3: CSVVTSLSSYEQYF. Written as DNA, the CDR3 is TGCAGCGTTGTGACTAGCCTTAGCTCCTACGAGCAGTACTTC.

The rearrangement links TRBV30 to TRBJ1-1; no definite D call. Deletions cut 2 bases from V and 9 bases from J, with 7 bases between. Germline loops: CDR1 GTSNPN, CDR2 SVGIG (reference sequence). The CDR3 is 10 amino acids. The CDR3 nucleotides read TGTGCCTGGAGTTCACACAAAGCTTTCTTT. Translation: CAWSSHKAFF.

This rearrangement joins TRBV15 to TRBJ2-7; D gene unclear. V lost 0 bases and J 4 bases, leaving 10 bases between the germline ends. The CDR3 is 14 amino acids. Germline V gene data show CDR1 as LNHNV and CDR2 as YYDKDF (reference sequence). CDR3 loop: CATSREMSRYEQYF. CDR3 nucleotide sequence: TGTGCCACCAGCAGAGAAATGAGCCGGTACGAGCAGTACTTC. The whole variable domain, filled in from reference TRBV15 and TRBJ2-7, reads DAMVIQNPRYQVTQFGKPVTLSCSQTLNHNVMYWYQQKSSQAPKLLFHYYDKDFNNEADTPDNFQSRRPNTSFCFLDIRSPGLGDTAMYLCATSREMSRYEQYFGPGTRLTVT.

This chain links TRBV7-6 with TRBJ2-3; TRBD2 aligns across 12 bases. CDR1 is SGHVS and CDR2 is FNYEAQ in the germline V gene. The CDR3 contains 15 residues. J was trimmed by 6 bases and V by 5 bases; bases with no gene match: 6. CDR3 region: CASSPTSGSRDTQYF. CDR3 DNA sequence: TGTGCCAGCAGCCCGACTAGCGGGAGTAGGGATACGCAGTATTTT.

The chain has TRBV4-1 and TRBJ1-2; the match to TRBD1 covers 8 bases. Per the germline V gene, CDR1 is MGHRA and CDR2 is YSYEKL. The V and J ends lost 5 bases and 3 bases, in that order; junction bases with no gene match: 5. The length of the CDR3 is 14 residues. CDR3 nucleotide sequence: TGCGCCAGCAGCACAGGGGGACTCGACTATGGCTACACCTTC. It encodes CASSTGGLDYGYTF.

The CDR3 DNA reads TGTGCCAGCAGCTTGGACCCGGGAAACCCCTATGGCTACACCTTC. As protein: CASSLDPGNPYGYTF. The rearrangement uses TRBV5-5 and TRBJ1-2; D is unclear. The CDR3 extends over 15 amino acids. Germline assignment: CDR1 SGHKS and CDR2 YYEKEE (reference sequence). The V end lost 0 bases, the J end lost 4 bases, and 13 bases lay between the germline ends.